This TCR beta chain was documented in a study of T-cell memory formation after mild COVID-19. Across the study: TCR clusters were largely donor specific.

The CDR3 length is 13 residues. From germline, CDR1 is SGHRS and CDR2 YFSETQ. Trimming left V 2 bases short and J 4 bases short, with 10 bases between. To note about this clonotype: What it recognizes is unknown.

cDNA libraries for TCR alpha and TCR beta, carrying sample barcodes and UMIs, came from 5'RACE with constant-segment primers. TCRdb re-called the 5' RACE reads through MiXCR, storing one row per CDR3 protein. The table records some 50,000 distinct CDR3 sequences, roughly a quarter of them present only once. The study's findings and limits: Contracting CD4+ clones were located mainly in CM and EM, and CD8+ clones in EMRA. Clones that contracted from day 15 to 85 had balanced CD4/CD8; later expanders were CD4+ biased.

The receptor was derived from a man aged 18 to 29 who had mild COVID-19 (a few samples of this study predate the infection). Cell type and time point are not known. The chain carries TRBV5-1 and TRBJ2-7, with D perhaps given as TRBD1 or TRBD2 (5 bases each). Sequencing input: PBMCs or a T cell subset sorted from them (not recorded which). The CDR3 protein is CASSFLGVYEQYF. As DNA, the CDR3 is TGCGCCAGCAGCTTTCTGGGGGTTTACGAGCAGTACTTC.